This T cell receptor (beta chain) appears in the sequencing data of a study of blood T cell repertoires in COVID-19. As for the study in general: Nucleic acid was either cDNA or gDNA, and it came from T cells, B-cell-depleted T cells, or PBMCs.

Original handling: Quantification of nucleated cells was approximated via reference gene primer amplification. Here immunoSEQ multiplex PCR was the method, and the copy in TCRdb shows in-frame clones only, minus some. From that table come the V and J calls and clone size; the DNA was used to work out D and trimming. This table holds some 52,000 clones, 90% found once. In its sample, this clone was seen once. The CDR3 runs to 17 residues. Germline V gene lookup returns CDR1 SGHDT and CDR2 YYEEEE. Unmatched junction bases numbered 15, after V lost 7 bases and J lost 1 base. Sequenced material: peripheral blood. The chain uses TRBV5-6 and TRBJ2-3, with 7 bases aligning to TRBD2. This sequence originates from a human donor in a cohort sampled during active COVID-19. As DNA, the CDR3 is TGTGCCAGCCGCCGGAGGGGAGGGGATTTAGGCACAGATACGCAGTATTTT. Amino acids: CASRRRGGDLGTDTQYF.